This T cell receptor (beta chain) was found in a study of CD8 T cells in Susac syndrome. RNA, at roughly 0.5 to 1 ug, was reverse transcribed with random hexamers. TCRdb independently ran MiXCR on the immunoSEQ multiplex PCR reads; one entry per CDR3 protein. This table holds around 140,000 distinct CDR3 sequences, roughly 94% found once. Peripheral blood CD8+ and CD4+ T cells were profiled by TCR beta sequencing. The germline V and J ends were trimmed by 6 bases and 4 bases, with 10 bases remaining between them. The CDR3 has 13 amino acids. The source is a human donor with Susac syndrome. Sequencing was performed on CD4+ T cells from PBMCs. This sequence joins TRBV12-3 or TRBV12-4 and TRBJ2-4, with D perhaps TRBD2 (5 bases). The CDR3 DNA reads TGTGCCAGCAGGACCACGGGGAAAAACATTCAGTACTTC. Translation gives CASRTTGKNIQYF.